The entry below gives a single TCR beta chain sequence along with its context. The source of the sample is a study of neoadjuvant anti-PD-1 for oral cavity cancer. This CDR3 is 14 amino acids long. After removal of 1 base from V and 7 bases from J, the junction contained 2 bases not matched to a gene. CDR1 and CDR2 from the germline V gene are SGHRS and YFSETQ. The sample's time point: after neoadjuvant nivolumab, at surgical resection. The repertoire was sequenced with immunoSEQ multiplex PCR; TCRdb's copy has only in-frame clones and lacks some. The top ten clones hold approximately 15% of a sample with about 37,000 clones, 35% to 40% of them seen once.

The material was tumor tissue, obtained after nivolumab (anti-PD-1) treatment. The chain combines TRBV5-1 with TRBJ1-4, with TRBD1 matching over 9 bases. The sequence came from a person aged 35-79 years with oral cavity squamous cell carcinoma. The CDR3 sequence: CASSLTGGTEKLFF. In nucleotides, the CDR3 is TGCGCCAGCAGCTTGACAGGGGGCACTGAAAAACTGTTTTTT.